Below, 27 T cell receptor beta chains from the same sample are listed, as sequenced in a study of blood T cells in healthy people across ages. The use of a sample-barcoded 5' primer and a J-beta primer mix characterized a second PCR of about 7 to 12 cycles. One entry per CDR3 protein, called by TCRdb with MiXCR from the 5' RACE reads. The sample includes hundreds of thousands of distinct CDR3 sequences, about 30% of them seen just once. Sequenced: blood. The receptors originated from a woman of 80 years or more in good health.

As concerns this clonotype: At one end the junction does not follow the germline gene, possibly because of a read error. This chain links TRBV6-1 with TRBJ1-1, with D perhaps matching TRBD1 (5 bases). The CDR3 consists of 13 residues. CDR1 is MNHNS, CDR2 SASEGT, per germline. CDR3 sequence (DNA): TGTGTCAGCAGGGTAGATTGGAGCACTGAAGCTTTCTTT. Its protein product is CVSRVDWSTEAFF.

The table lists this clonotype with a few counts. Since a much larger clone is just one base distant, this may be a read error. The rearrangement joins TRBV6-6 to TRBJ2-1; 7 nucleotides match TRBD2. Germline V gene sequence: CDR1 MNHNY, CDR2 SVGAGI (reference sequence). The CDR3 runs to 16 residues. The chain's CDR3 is CAGSYSISGGNNEQFF. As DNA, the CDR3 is TGTGCCGGCAGTTACTCGATATCGGGGGGAAACAATGAGCAGTTCTTC.

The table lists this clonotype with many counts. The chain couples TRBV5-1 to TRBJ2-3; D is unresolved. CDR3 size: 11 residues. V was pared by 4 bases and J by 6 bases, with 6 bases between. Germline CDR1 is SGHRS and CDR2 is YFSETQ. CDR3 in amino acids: CASSRADTQYF. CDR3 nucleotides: TGCGCCAGCAGCCGAGCGGATACGCAGTATTTT. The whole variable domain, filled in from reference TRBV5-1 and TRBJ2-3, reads KAGVTQTPRYLIKTRGQQVTLSCSPISGHRSVSWYQQTPGQGLQFLFEYFSETQRNKGNFPGRFSGRQFSNSRSEMNVSTLELGDSALYLCASSRADTQYFGPGTRLTVL.

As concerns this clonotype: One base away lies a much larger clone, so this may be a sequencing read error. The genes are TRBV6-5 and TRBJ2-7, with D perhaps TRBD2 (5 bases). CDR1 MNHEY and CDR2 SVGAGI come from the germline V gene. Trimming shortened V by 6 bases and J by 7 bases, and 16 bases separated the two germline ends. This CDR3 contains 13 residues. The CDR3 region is CASRTDSYNEQYF. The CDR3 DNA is TGTGCCAGCAGGACGGACTCCTACAATGAGCAGTACTTC.

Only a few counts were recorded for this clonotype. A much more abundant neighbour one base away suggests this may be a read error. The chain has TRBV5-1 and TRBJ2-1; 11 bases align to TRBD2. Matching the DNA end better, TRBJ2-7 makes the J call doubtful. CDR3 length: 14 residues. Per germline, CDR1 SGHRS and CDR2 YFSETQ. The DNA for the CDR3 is TGCGCCAGCAGGACTAGCGGGGTTTACAATGAGCAGTACTTC. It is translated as CASRTSGVYNEQYF.

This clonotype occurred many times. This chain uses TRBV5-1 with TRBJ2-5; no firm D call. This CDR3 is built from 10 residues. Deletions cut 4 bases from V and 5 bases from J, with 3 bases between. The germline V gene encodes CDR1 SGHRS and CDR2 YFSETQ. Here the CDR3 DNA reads TGCGCCAGCAGCGGGGAGACCCAGTACTTC. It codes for CASSGETQYF.

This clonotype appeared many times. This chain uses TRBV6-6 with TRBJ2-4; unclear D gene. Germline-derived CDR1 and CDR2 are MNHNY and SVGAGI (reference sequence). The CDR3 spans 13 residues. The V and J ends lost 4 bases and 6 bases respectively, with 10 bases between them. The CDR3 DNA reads TGTGCCAGCAGTTCCCGACCGGGAAACATTCAGTACTTC. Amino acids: CASSSRPGNIQYF.

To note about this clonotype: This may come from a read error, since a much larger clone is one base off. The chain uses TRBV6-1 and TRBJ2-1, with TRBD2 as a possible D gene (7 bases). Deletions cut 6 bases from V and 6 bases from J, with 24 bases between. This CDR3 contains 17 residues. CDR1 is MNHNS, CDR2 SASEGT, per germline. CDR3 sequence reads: CASSPSLWGGPPNEQFF. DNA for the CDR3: TGTGCCAGCAGCCCCTCCCTGTGGGGGGGGCCTCCCAATGAGCAGTTCTTC.

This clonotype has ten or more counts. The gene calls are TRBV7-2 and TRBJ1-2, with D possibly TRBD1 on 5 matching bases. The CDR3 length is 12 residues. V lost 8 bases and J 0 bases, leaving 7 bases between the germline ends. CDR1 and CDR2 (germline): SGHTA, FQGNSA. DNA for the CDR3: TGTGCCAGCCGAGGGGCTAACTATGGCTACACCTTC. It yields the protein CASRGANYGYTF.

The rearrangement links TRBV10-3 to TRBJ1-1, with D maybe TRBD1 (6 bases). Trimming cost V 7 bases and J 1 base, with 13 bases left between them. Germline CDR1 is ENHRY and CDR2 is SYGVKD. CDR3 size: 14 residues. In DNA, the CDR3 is TGTGCCATCAACCGCAGGGGTCAGAACACTGAAGCTTTCTTT. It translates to CAINRRGQNTEAFF.

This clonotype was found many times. CDR3 residues: CSAGGTYYEQYF. The CDR3 DNA follows: TGCAGCGCCGGGGGGACATACTACGAGCAGTACTTC. The chain couples TRBV29-1 to TRBJ2-7, with a possible D match to TRBD2 (7 bases). Trimming stripped 7 bases from V and 3 bases from J, with 13 bases between. CDR1 is SQVTM and CDR2 is ANQGSEA in the germline V gene. The CDR3 is made up of 12 amino acids.

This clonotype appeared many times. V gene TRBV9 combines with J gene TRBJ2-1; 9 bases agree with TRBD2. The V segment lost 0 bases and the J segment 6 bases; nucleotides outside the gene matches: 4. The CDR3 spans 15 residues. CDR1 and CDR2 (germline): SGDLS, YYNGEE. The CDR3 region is CASSVEAGGRNEQFF. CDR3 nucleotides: TGTGCCAGCAGCGTAGAGGCGGGGGGGCGCAATGAGCAGTTCTTC.

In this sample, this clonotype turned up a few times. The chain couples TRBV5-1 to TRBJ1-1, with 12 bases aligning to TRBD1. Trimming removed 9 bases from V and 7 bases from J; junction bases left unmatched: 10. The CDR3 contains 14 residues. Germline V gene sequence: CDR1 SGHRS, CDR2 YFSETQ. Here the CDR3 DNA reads TGCGCCAACAGACTGGGACAGGGGGCCTATGAAGCTTTCTTT. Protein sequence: CANRLGQGAYEAFF.

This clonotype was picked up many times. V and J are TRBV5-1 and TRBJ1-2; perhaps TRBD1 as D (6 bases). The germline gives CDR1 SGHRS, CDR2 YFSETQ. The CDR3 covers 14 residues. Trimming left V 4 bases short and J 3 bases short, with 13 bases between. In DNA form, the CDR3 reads TGCGCCAGCAGCGAGACAGGAAAAGACTATGGCTACACCTTC. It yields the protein CASSETGKDYGYTF.

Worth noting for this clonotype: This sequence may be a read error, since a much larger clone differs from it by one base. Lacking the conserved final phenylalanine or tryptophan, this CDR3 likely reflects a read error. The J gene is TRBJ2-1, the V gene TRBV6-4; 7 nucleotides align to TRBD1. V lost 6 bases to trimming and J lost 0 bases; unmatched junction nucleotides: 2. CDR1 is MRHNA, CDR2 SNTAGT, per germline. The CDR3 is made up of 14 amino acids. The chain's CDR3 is CASRRDSSYNEQFL. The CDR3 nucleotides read TGTGCCAGCAGAAGGGACAGCTCCTACAATGAGCAGTTCTTA.

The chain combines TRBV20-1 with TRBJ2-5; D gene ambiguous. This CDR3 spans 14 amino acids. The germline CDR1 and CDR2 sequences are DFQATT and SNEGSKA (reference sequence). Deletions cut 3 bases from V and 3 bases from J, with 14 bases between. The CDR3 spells CSASRVDWEETQYF. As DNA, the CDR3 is TGCAGTGCTAGCCGGGTGGATTGGGAAGAGACCCAGTACTTC.

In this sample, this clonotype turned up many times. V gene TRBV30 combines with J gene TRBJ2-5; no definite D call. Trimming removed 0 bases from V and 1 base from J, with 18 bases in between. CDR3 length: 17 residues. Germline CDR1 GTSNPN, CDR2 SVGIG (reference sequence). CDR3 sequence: CAWSVPSGYGSQETQYF. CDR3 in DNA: TGTGCCTGGAGTGTACCCTCGGGCTATGGGTCCCAAGAGACCCAGTACTTC. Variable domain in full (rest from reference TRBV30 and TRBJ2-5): SQTIHQWPATLVQPVGSPLSLECTVEGTSNPNLYWYRQAAGRGLQLLFYSVGIGQISSEVPQNLSASRPQDRQFILSSKKLLLSDSGFYLCAWSVPSGYGSQETQYFGPGTRLLVL.

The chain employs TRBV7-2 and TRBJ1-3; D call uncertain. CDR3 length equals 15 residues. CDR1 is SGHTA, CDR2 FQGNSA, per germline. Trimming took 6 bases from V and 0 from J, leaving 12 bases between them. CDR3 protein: CASSSRHVSGNTIYF. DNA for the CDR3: TGTGCCAGCAGTTCGAGACACGTCTCTGGAAACACCATATATTTT.

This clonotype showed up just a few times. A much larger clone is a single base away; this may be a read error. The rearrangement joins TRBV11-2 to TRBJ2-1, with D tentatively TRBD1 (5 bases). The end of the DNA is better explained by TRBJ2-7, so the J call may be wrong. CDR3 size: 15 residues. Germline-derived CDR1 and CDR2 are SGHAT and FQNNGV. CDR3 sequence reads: CASSIQGIAYNEQYF. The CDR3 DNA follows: TGTGCCAGCAGCATCCAGGGTATCGCCTACAATGAGCAGTACTTC.

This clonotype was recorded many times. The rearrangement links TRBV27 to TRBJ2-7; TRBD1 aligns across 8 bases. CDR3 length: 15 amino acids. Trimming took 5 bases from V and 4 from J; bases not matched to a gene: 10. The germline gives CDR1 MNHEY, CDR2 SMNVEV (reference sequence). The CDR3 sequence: CASSPFSTGVYEQYF. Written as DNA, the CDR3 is TGTGCCAGCAGTCCGTTTTCGACAGGGGTATACGAGCAGTACTTC.

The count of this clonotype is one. The CDR3 DNA reads as TGTGCCAGCGCCCTTCTACAGGGGGCAAACGAGCAGTACTTC. This gives the protein CASALLQGANEQYF. The rearrangement links TRBV7-2 to TRBJ2-5; TRBD1 matches 9 bases. Judging by the DNA end, TRBJ2-7 fits better; the J call may be wrong. The germline V gene has CDR1 SGHTA and CDR2 FQGNSA. The CDR3 consists of 14 residues.

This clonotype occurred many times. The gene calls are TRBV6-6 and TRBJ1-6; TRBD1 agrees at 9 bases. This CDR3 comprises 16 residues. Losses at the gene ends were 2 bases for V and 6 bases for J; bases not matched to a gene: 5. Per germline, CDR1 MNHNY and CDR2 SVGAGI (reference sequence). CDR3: CASSYDTGGRNSPLHF. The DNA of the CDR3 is TGTGCCAGCAGTTACGATACAGGGGGCCGTAATTCACCCCTCCACTTT.

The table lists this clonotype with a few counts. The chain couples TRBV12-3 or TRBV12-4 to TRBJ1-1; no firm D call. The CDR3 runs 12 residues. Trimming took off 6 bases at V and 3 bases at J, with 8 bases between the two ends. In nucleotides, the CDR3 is TGTGCCAGCAGACTGGAGGACACTGAAGCTTTCTTT. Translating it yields CASRLEDTEAFF.

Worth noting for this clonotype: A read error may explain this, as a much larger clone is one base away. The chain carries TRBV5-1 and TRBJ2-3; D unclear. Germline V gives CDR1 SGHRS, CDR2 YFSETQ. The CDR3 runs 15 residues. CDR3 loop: CASSLIGYSTDMQYF. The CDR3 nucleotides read TGCGCCAGCAGCTTGATTGGCTACAGCACAGATATGCAGTATTTT.

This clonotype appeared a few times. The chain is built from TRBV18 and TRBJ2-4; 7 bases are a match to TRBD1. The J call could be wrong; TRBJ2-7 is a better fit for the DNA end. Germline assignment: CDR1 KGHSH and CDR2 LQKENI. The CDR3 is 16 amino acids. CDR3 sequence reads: CASSLRQGSGFYEQYF. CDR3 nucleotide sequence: TGTGCCAGCTCACTCCGACAGGGTTCGGGGTTCTACGAGCAGTACTTC.

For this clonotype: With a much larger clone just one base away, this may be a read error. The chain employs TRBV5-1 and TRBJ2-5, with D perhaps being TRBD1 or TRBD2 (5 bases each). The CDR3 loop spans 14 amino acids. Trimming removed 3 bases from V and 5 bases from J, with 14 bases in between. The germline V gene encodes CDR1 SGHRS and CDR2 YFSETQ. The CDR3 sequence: CASSWGAGWETQYF. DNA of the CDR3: TGCGCCAGCAGCTGGGGAGCAGGGTGGGAGACCCAGTACTTC.

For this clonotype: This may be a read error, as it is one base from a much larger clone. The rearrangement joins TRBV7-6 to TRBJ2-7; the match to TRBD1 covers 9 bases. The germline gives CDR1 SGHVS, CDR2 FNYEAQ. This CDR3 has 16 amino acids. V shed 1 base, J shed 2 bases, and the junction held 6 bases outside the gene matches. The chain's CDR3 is CASSLEGTGSPYEQYF. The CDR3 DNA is TGTGCCAGCAGCTTAGAGGGGACAGGGAGCCCCTACGAGCAGTACTTC.